What follows is one TCR beta chain and its context. No antigen is known for it. V lost 3 bases and J 3 bases, leaving 20 bases between the germline ends. The CDR3 sequence is 17 residues long. The germline gives CDR1 KGHSH, CDR2 LQKENI. This sample stems from a study of T cell responses to AZD1222 COVID-19 vaccine. General study results and limits: At baseline, seropositivity was found in only six AZD1222 recipients. Within unmutated variant regions lay the reported targets of nearly half of spike-specific TCRs. Increases in Spike-specific TCR breadth and depth were seen after two AZD1222 doses. Repertoire sampling occurred only after the peak T cell response.

Profiling relied on immunoSEQ multiplex PCR, and the TCRdb table lists in-frame clones only, not all of them. Found here are 110,000 or so clones, about 88% of them singletons; the top ten hold approximately 2.9%. The clonotype was recovered from an adult who received the AZD1222 COVID-19 vaccine. Specimen: peripheral blood, collected 28 days after the second AZD1222 dose. The rearrangement uses TRBV18 and TRBJ2-5; no clear D gene. CDR3 sequence reads: CASSPGKPLNSKETQYF. Written as DNA, the CDR3 is TGTGCCAGCTCACCGGGAAAACCCCTCAACTCAAAAGAGACCCAGTACTTC.